Listed here are 22 T cell receptor beta chains from one sample, sequenced in a study of T cell responses to AZD1222 COVID-19 vaccine. Produced via immunoSEQ multiplex PCR; TCRdb's table is partial and in-frame only. The top ten hold approximately 2% of the sample, which has 120,000 to 150,000 clones, about 93% seen once. Sample: peripheral blood, taken on day 0 of AZD1222 vaccination. The receptors stem from an adult in good health.

The chain has TRBV15 and TRBJ1-1, with D possibly matching TRBD1 (5 bases). CDR1 LNHNV and CDR2 YYDKDF come from the germline V gene (reference sequence). This CDR3 is 13 amino acids long. Trimming left V 2 bases short and J 8 bases short, with 12 bases between. CDR3 nucleotides: TGTGCCACCAGCAGAAGCCCTACAGGAGAAGCTTTCTTT. It codes for CATSRSPTGEAFF. Drawing the rest from reference TRBV15 and TRBJ1-1, the complete variable domain is DAMVIQNPRYQVTQFGKPVTLSCSQTLNHNVMYWYQQKSSQAPKLLFHYYDKDFNNEADTPDNFQSRRPNTSFCFLDIRSPGLGDTAMYLCATSRSPTGEAFFGQGTRLTVV.

The chain carries TRBV5-4 and TRBJ1-2; no definite D call. Germline values: CDR1 SGHNT, CDR2 YYREEE (reference sequence). The CDR3 is 15 amino acids. Trimming left V 1 base short and J 1 base short, with 11 bases between. CDR3: CASSLIAGINYGYTF. The CDR3 bases are TGTGCCAGCAGCTTGATTGCAGGTATTAACTATGGCTACACCTTC.

This sequence joins TRBV7-9 and TRBJ2-3; TRBD2 aligns across 13 bases. The germline CDR1 and CDR2 sequences are SEHNR and FQNEAQ (reference sequence). The ends lost 8 bases at V and 0 bases at J; junction bases unmatched: 2. This CDR3 is built from 15 residues. The CDR3 is CASGTSGVSTDTQYF. CDR3 DNA sequence: TGTGCCAGCGGGACTAGCGGGGTGAGCACAGATACGCAGTATTTT. The variable domain in full, with the rest retrieved from reference TRBV7-9 and TRBJ2-3, is DTGVSQNPRHKITKRGQNVTFRCDPISEHNRLYWYRQTLGQGPEFLTYFQNEAQLEKSRLLSDRFSAERPKGSFSTLEIQRTEQGDSAMYLCASGTSGVSTDTQYFGPGTRLTVL.

V is TRBV2 and J is TRBJ2-2; D is unresolved. Germline V lookup: CDR1 SNHLY, CDR2 FYNNEI. This CDR3 spans 13 amino acids. Between the trimmed V and J ends, which lost 7 bases and 6 bases, there was a span of 12 bases. CDR3 in amino acids: CASTQSVAGELFF. The CDR3 DNA sequence: TGTGCCAGCACCCAGAGCGTTGCCGGGGAGCTGTTTTTT.

The chain has TRBV6-1 and TRBJ2-7, with TRBD1 identical over 9 bases. Germline assignment: CDR1 MNHNS and CDR2 SASEGT. Trimming at V came to 5 bases and at J to 6 bases, leaving 11 bases not matched to a gene. The CDR3 has 15 residues. CDR3 sequence (DNA): TGTGCCAGCAGTCACCGGGACAGGGTGTTTCCCGAGCAGTACTTC. Translating gives CASSHRDRVFPEQYF.

The chain recombines TRBV6-5 with TRBJ2-1; D not certain. CDR3 size: 14 residues. Germline V lookup: CDR1 MNHEY, CDR2 SVGAGI. V was clipped by 7 bases and J by 2 bases, with 12 bases between them. The CDR3 is CASTPDETYNEQFF. The CDR3, as DNA: TGTGCCAGCACCCCGGACGAAACCTACAATGAGCAGTTCTTC.

This rearrangement joins TRBV6-5 to TRBJ1-5; D unclear. CDR3 length: 13 amino acids. Trimming pared 4 bases from V and 6 bases from J, leaving 10 bases between. Per the germline V gene, CDR1 is MNHEY and CDR2 is SVGAGI. The CDR3 DNA follows: TGTGCCAGCAGTTGGGCTTCAAGTCAGCCCCAGCATTTT. Protein: CASSWASSQPQHF.

The chain combines TRBV7-3 with TRBJ1-1; unclear D gene. Trimming cost V 3 bases and J 4 bases, with 9 bases left between them. This CDR3 is 13 amino acids long. CDR1 is SGHTA and CDR2 is FQGTGA in the germline V gene. The DNA for the CDR3 is TGTGCCAGCAGCTTCAGTGAGGGCACTGAAGCTTTCTTT. This sequence encodes CASSFSEGTEAFF.

The J gene is TRBJ2-1, the V gene TRBV7-3; TRBD2 is a possible D gene (5 bases). CDR1 and CDR2 from the germline V gene are SGHTA and FQGTGA. The CDR3 is 16 residues long. The germline V and J ends were trimmed by 1 base and 4 bases, with 14 bases remaining between them. The CDR3 DNA reads TGTGCCAGCAGCTTAATTGGGGTAGGACTTTACAATGAGCAGTTCTTC. It translates to CASSLIGVGLYNEQFF.

The chain is built from TRBV10-1 and TRBJ2-1; weak D call: TRBD2 (6 bases). The germline V gene has CDR1 WNHNN and CDR2 SYGVQD (reference sequence). CDR3 size: 16 residues. Trimming cost V 0 bases and J 0 bases, with 9 bases left between them. In DNA, the CDR3 is TGCGCCAGCAGTGAGTCGATAGCGGCCTCCTACAATGAGCAGTTCTTC. This gives the protein CASSESIAASYNEQFF.

The CDR3 sequence is CASSEWGQRAGNTIYF. The CDR3 DNA is TGCGCCAGCAGTGAGTGGGGACAGAGGGCTGGAAACACCATATATTTT. The genes are TRBV10-1 and TRBJ1-3; 7 bases align to TRBD1. Germline V gene lookup returns CDR1 WNHNN and CDR2 SYGVQD (reference sequence). The CDR3 runs to 16 residues. V lost 1 base to trimming and J lost 2 bases; unmatched junction nucleotides: 5.

The V call is TRBV20-1, the J call TRBJ1-3; perhaps TRBD1 as D (5 bases). CDR3 size: 15 residues. Germline CDR1 reads DFQATT; CDR2 reads SNEGSKA (reference sequence). The germline V and J ends were trimmed by 3 bases and 2 bases, with 14 bases remaining between them. CDR3 DNA sequence: TGCAGTGCTAGTTCCTTTCCAGGGACTGGAAACACCATATATTTT. This translates into CSASSFPGTGNTIYF.

Note on this clone: At one end, the junction sequence differs from germline, possibly due to a read error. The V and J genes are TRBV7-9 and TRBJ2-5, with D possibly being TRBD1 or TRBD2 (6 bases each). CDR1 SEHNR and CDR2 FQNEAQ come from the germline V gene (reference sequence). The CDR3 has 15 residues. The CDR3 reads CASSLGRGTPLGDNF. The CDR3 region has the DNA TGTGCCAGCAGCTTGGGACGCGGGACACCCCTAGGGGACAACTTC.

This clone was detected once. The chain carries TRBV11-2 and TRBJ1-6; D may be TRBD1 (6 bases). The V gene's germline CDR1 is SGHAT and CDR2 FQNNGV. The CDR3 consists of 17 residues. Trimming shortened V by 1 base and J by 6 bases, and 16 bases separated the two germline ends. As DNA, the CDR3 is TGTGCCAGCAGCTTAGCTATTGGGGGCGGAAGTAATTCACCCCTCCACTTT. It specifies CASSLAIGGGSNSPLHF.

The chain has TRBV24-1 and TRBJ2-2, with a tentative D call TRBD1 (6 bases). Looked up from germline, CDR1 is KGHDR and CDR2 is SFDVKD. The CDR3 is 17 residues long. Between the trimmed V and J ends, which lost 3 bases and 0 bases, there was a span of 13 bases. For the CDR3, the DNA is TGTGCCACCAGTGATCAGGGTGGGGGCGCGAACACCGGGGAGCTGTTTTTT. Translating gives CATSDQGGGANTGELFF.

J is TRBJ1-5 and V is TRBV19; D remains unclear. Trimming took 9 bases from V and 0 from J, leaving 12 bases between them. The V gene's germline CDR1 is LNHDA and CDR2 SQIVND (reference sequence). This CDR3 is built from 14 residues. For the CDR3, the DNA is TGTGCCAGCTCGTCACAGTATAGCAATCAGCCCCAGCATTTT. This gives the protein CASSSQYSNQPQHF.

The rearrangement joins TRBV5-8 to TRBJ2-7; 7 bases are shared with TRBD2. This CDR3 is built from 14 residues. The germline V gene has CDR1 SGHTS and CDR2 YDEGEE. V dropped 7 bases and J dropped 4; count of bases not matched to a gene: 11. In DNA form, the CDR3 reads TGTGCCAGCGCTCGGGGAGGGCCAGGGTACGAGCAGTACTTC. Protein sequence: CASARGGPGYEQYF.

The rearrangement joins TRBV7-2 to TRBJ1-1; D remains unclear. The CDR3 is 12 amino acids. Trimming stripped 0 bases from V and 8 bases from J, with 7 bases between. CDR1 and CDR2 (germline): SGHTA, FQGNSA. CDR3 protein: CASSLAGVEAFF. The CDR3 DNA is TGTGCCAGCAGCTTAGCCGGGGTGGAAGCTTTCTTT.

DNA for the CDR3: TGTGCCAGTAGTATAGATCTATGGTGGGAGTCTGGGGCCAACGTCCTGACTTTC. Its translation is CASSIDLWWESGANVLTF. The chain employs TRBV19 and TRBJ2-6, with a tentative D call TRBD2 (5 bases). V lost 0 bases, J lost 1 base, and 13 bases lay in between. Germline CDR1 LNHDA, CDR2 SQIVND (reference sequence). The length of the CDR3 is 18 residues.

The rearrangement links TRBV9 to TRBJ1-2; 7 bases align to TRBD1. This CDR3 is built from 15 residues. Germline lookup yields CDR1 SGDLS and CDR2 YYNGEE. The junction had 9 bases not matched to a gene; V was cut back by 3 bases and J by 4 bases. The CDR3 coding sequence is TGTGCCAGCAGCGCAGACCCGGGACAGAGCTATGGCTACACCTTC. This encodes CASSADPGQSYGYTF.

The CDR3 DNA reads as TGCGCCAGCAGCTTGAGGCCGGCAGGCCAGGACCACGAGCAGTACTTC. Its translation: CASSLRPAGQDHEQYF. The chain combines TRBV5-1 with TRBJ2-7; D is uncertain. The germline CDR1 and CDR2 sequences are SGHRS and YFSETQ. CDR3 size: 16 residues. V shed 1 base and J shed 5 bases, with 19 bases lying between them.

This clone has a single count. The chain uses TRBV5-1 and TRBJ2-2, with TRBD2 matching 12 bases. Germline V gene lookup returns CDR1 SGHRS and CDR2 YFSETQ. V shed 4 bases, J shed 8 bases, and the junction held 15 bases outside the gene matches. The CDR3 is 18 amino acids. The CDR3 bases are TGCGCCAGCAGCCCTCGACTAGCGGGGGCCCAGGTCGCGGGGGAGCTGTTTTTT. This codes for CASSPRLAGAQVAGELFF. Full variable domain (remainder filled in from reference TRBV5-1 and TRBJ2-2): KAGVTQTPRYLIKTRGQQVTLSCSPISGHRSVSWYQQTPGQGLQFLFEYFSETQRNKGNFPGRFSGRQFSNSRSEMNVSTLELGDSALYLCASSPRLAGAQVAGELFFGEGSRLTVL.